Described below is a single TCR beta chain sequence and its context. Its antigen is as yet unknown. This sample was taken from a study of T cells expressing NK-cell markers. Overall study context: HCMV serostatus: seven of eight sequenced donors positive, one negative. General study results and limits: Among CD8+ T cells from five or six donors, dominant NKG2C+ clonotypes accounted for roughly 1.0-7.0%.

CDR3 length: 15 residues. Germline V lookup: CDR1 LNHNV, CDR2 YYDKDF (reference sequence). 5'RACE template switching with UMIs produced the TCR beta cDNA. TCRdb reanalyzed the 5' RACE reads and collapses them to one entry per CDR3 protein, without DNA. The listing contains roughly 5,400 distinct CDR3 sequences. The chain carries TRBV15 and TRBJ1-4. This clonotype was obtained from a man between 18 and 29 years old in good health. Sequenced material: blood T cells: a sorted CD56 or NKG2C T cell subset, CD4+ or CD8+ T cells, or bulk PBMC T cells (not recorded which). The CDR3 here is CATSRDVELNEKLFF.